This entry features one TCR beta chain sequence. Antigen specificity is unknown. This sample stems from a study of cytomegalovirus exposure and HLA in healthy donors. Across the study: For the approximately 410 genotyped donors, roughly 80% fell within the Caucasian-associated ancestry cluster. Study-level results: According to a later analysis, donors in an Asian-associated ancestry cluster reportedly had fewer N-insertions than the 666-donor mean.

The CDR3 loop spans 13 amino acids. The V and J ends lost 1 base and 3 bases respectively, with 6 bases between them. Germline CDR1 SGHTA, CDR2 FQGNSA. The study ran its PCR with 60 Vbeta and 13 Jbeta primers. This table comes from immunoSEQ multiplex PCR, and its TCRdb copy is limited to in-frame clones, with some not included. The data contain 180,000 or so clones, roughly 90% of them seen just once; the ten biggest clones take up around 0.31%. Sequencing was performed on PBMCs. This clonotype originated in a woman in her twenties or thirties in good health and CMV-seronegative. The chain uses TRBV7-2 and TRBJ2-5, with a possible D match to TRBD1 (5 bases). The CDR3 sequence: CASSLGQKETQYF. As DNA, the CDR3 is TGTGCCAGCAGCTTAGGACAGAAAGAGACCCAGTACTTC.